Shown below are 7 T cell receptor beta chains from a single sample sequenced in a study of cytomegalovirus exposure and HLA in healthy donors. Sequenced by immunoSEQ multiplex PCR; TCRdb stores in-frame clones only, minus some. The sample records approximately 200,000 clones, 88% being singletons. Sample: PBMCs. These TCRs come from a woman between 18 and 29 years old in good health and CMV-seronegative.

About this clone itself: Other DNA variants within this sample encode the same CDR3. The chain uses TRBV6-1 and TRBJ1-1; D not resolved. V lost 6 bases, J lost 1 base, and 9 bases lay in between. CDR1 and CDR2 from the germline V gene are MNHNS and SASEGT. The CDR3 covers 13 residues. This chain's CDR3 is CASRDTENTEAFF. In nucleotides, the CDR3 is TGTGCCAGCAGGGATACAGAGAACACTGAAGCTTTCTTT.

The chain recombines TRBV6-6 with TRBJ1-5, with 8 bases that match TRBD1. Germline V CDR1 and CDR2: MNHNY, SVGAGI (reference sequence). Trimming removed 2 bases from V and 6 bases from J; junction bases left unmatched: 3. This CDR3 spans 14 amino acids. CDR3 residues: CASSYAGGGQPQHF. The CDR3 bases are TGTGCCAGCAGTTACGCAGGGGGCGGTCAGCCCCAGCATTTT.

This clone was counted a single time. This chain links TRBV4-2 with TRBJ2-7; TRBD2 matches at 9 bases. The CDR3 runs to 15 residues. Germline V lookup: CDR1 LGHNA, CDR2 YNFKEQ. V trimming: 3 bases; J trimming: 5 bases; junction bases outside the gene matches: 8. The CDR3 nucleotides are TGTGCCAGCAGCCATCTTAATAGCGGGAGCAACGAGCAGTACTTC. This gives the protein CASSHLNSGSNEQYF.

This clone has only one observation. The chain combines TRBV6-5 with TRBJ2-7; D ambiguous. V lost 5 bases, J lost 1 base, and 12 bases lay in between. The CDR3 runs 14 residues. Germline V gene lookup returns CDR1 MNHEY and CDR2 SVGAGI. CDR3: CASSPLSGSYEQYF. The DNA of the CDR3 is TGTGCCAGCAGTCCCTTATCGGGTTCCTACGAGCAGTACTTC.

This clone was seen just once. The rearrangement links TRBV6-6 to TRBJ2-7, with 13 bases aligning to TRBD2. V gave up 2 bases and J gave up 4 bases; unmatched junction bases: 5. The CDR3 has 16 residues. Per germline, CDR1 MNHNY and CDR2 SVGAGI (reference sequence). The DNA of the CDR3 is TGTGCCAGCAGTTACACTAGCGGGAGGGCCGGGTACGAGCAGTACTTC. It codes for CASSYTSGRAGYEQYF.

Here the CDR3 reads CASSSGTGFEQYF. In DNA form, the CDR3 reads TGCGCCAGCAGCTCCGGGACAGGGTTCGAGCAGTACTTC. The rearrangement uses TRBV5-1 and TRBJ2-7; 9 positions agree with TRBD1. This CDR3 has 13 residues. With 3 bases clipped from V and 6 bases from J, the junction kept 4 bases outside the gene matches. Germline V gene lookup returns CDR1 SGHRS and CDR2 YFSETQ.

J is TRBJ2-1 and V is TRBV2, with 8 bases identical to TRBD2. Losses at the gene ends were 6 bases for V and 9 bases for J; bases not matched to a gene: 13. Germline CDR1 reads SNHLY; CDR2 reads FYNNEI. CDR3 size: 15 residues. DNA of the CDR3: TGTGCCAGCAGAGCTCCGGGACTAGGGCCCCCTGAGCAGTTCTTC. Translated: CASRAPGLGPPEQFF.